This TCR beta chain was obtained from a study of T cell changes during pregnancy in multiple sclerosis (dated by TCRdb to the late 2010s). Describing the broader study: The study looked at changes in the T cell repertoire across pregnancy in women with multiple sclerosis.

The method behind the library was the immunoSEQ multiplex PCR assay. Held by TCRdb, this immuneACCESS table contains in-frame sequences only and omits some clones. Under half of the omission traces to an unresolved V gene where checked; the cause of the rest is unknown. In this sample the table shows about 40,000 clones, 88% of which occur a single time. The ten largest account for around 5% of the sample. The CDR3 has 12 amino acids, counting the end cysteine and phenylalanine. The only DNA kept is the CDR3, 36 bases in frame from the first base. For CDR1 and CDR2, the germline V gene (reference sequence) lists MNHNY and SVGAGI. As concerns this clone: What antigen it recognizes has not been identified. Germline is not matched at one junction end, which may reflect a read error.

The clonotype originates from a female donor in good health, enrolled as a control in a pregnancy study. The sequence is built from TRBV6-6 and TRBJ2-3; 8 central bases correspond to TRBD2. The source was peripheral blood, collected in the first trimester of pregnancy. The sequenced DNA: TGTGGCAGCGGGAGAGGGACAGATACGCAGTATTTT. Its protein reads: CGSGRGTDTQYF.